This T cell receptor beta chain was found in a study of cytomegalovirus exposure and HLA in healthy donors. The CDR3 runs 14 residues. The V gene lost 2 bases and the J gene lost 3 bases, with 10 bases spanning the gap. Per germline, CDR1 SNHLY and CDR2 FYNNEI. Overall study results and limits: In a later analysis, HLA-associated beta chains showed higher expansion and lower generation probabilities than comparable chains. There were several of the most significant clusters that appeared linked to common viral pathogens in a later analysis.

PCR primers comprised 60 Vbeta and 13 Jbeta primers. Profiling relied on immunoSEQ multiplex PCR, and the TCRdb table lists in-frame clones only, not all of them. The sample lists 160,000 or so clones, 80% to 85% occurring once. Notes on this clone: What it binds is not known.

This receptor was obtained from a male donor in good health and CMV-seropositive. The chain is built from TRBV2 and TRBJ1-2; no reliable D call. Sequencing input: PBMCs. The chain's CDR3 is CASSEQLGHYGYTF. CDR3 sequence (DNA): TGTGCCAGCAGTGAACAGCTGGGCCACTATGGCTACACCTTC.